This passage covers 16 T cell receptor beta chains from one sample sequenced in a study of T cell responses to AZD1222 COVID-19 vaccine. Produced via immunoSEQ multiplex PCR; TCRdb's table is partial and in-frame only. The table has roughly 180,000 clones, just over 90% seen once. Sequencing was performed on peripheral blood, taken 28 days after the second AZD1222 dose. All receptors come from an adult who received the AZD1222 COVID-19 vaccine.

The sample holds one count of this clone. The chain links TRBV7-3 to TRBJ1-3, with 9 nucleotides matching TRBD1. The CDR3 spans 15 residues. Per germline, CDR1 SGHTA and CDR2 FQGTGA. V lost 5 bases, J lost 3 bases, and 5 bases stayed unmatched. In DNA, the CDR3 is TGTGCCAGCAGCAGCGGGACAGGGTTTGGAAACACCATATATTTT. Amino acid sequence: CASSSGTGFGNTIYF.

This chain links TRBV12-3 or TRBV12-4 with TRBJ2-7; D remains ambiguous. The CDR3 has 13 residues. Trimming took 11 bases from V and 5 from J, leaving 19 bases between them. The CDR3: CAVSKGKDHEQYF. CDR3 bases: TGTGCCGTCAGCAAAGGAAAGGACCACGAGCAGTACTTC.

This clone occurred once. The gene calls are TRBV7-2 and TRBJ2-7; D might be TRBD1 (6 bases). The CDR3 length is 15 residues. V gave up 1 base and J gave up 2 bases, with 12 bases separating them. Germline assignment: CDR1 SGHTA and CDR2 FQGNSA. In nucleotides, the CDR3 is TGTGCCAGCAGCTTAGGTTCAGGGGTGGCCTACGAGCAGTACTTC. Amino acid sequence: CASSLGSGVAYEQYF.

This chain joins TRBV7-2 and TRBJ1-6; 8 nucleotides agree with TRBD1. CDR3 length: 15 residues. Looked up from germline, CDR1 is SGHTA and CDR2 is FQGNSA. V lost 6 bases to trimming and J lost 5 bases; unmatched junction nucleotides: 6. The CDR3 DNA follows: TGTGCCAGCAGGCCGACAGGGGCAGATAATTCACCCCTCCACTTT. Its translation is CASRPTGADNSPLHF.

V gene TRBV2 combines with J gene TRBJ1-1; D perhaps matches TRBD1 (6 bases). The CDR3 runs to 15 residues. The germline V and J ends were trimmed by 6 bases and 6 bases, with 20 bases remaining between them. Germline CDR1 SNHLY, CDR2 FYNNEI. The CDR3 nucleotides read TGTGCCAGCAGCGCGGGACGGCCAGGGGTGGCTGAAGCTTTCTTT. Translated, it gives CASSAGRPGVAEAFF.

J is TRBJ1-1 and V is TRBV3-1 (or the pseudogene TRBV3-2), with unresolved D. The V and J ends lost 1 base and 8 bases respectively, with 5 bases between them. The CDR3 sequence is 11 residues long. Germline V gives CDR1 LGHDT, CDR2 YNNKEL (reference sequence). CDR3 DNA sequence: TGTGCCAGCAGCCAAGCGTCCGAAGCTTTCTTT. Its translation: CASSQASEAFF.

This rearrangement joins TRBV24-1 to TRBJ2-1; 8 nucleotides align to TRBD2. CDR1 is KGHDR, CDR2 SFDVKD, per germline. The CDR3 runs to 16 residues. V shed 3 bases and J 0 bases; nucleotides not matched to a gene: 3. Written as DNA, the CDR3 is TGTGCCACCAGTGATCCCGGGACTAGCTCCTACAATGAGCAGTTCTTC. It specifies CATSDPGTSSYNEQFF.

The V gene is TRBV7-9, the J gene TRBJ1-4; no clear D. V was clipped by 3 bases and J by 0 bases, with 8 bases between them. The CDR3 contains 15 residues. Germline V lookup: CDR1 SEHNR, CDR2 FQNEAQ (reference sequence). Here the CDR3 reads CASSFRSATNEKLFF. CDR3 in DNA: TGTGCCAGCAGCTTCCGGAGCGCAACTAATGAAAAACTGTTTTTT.

The gene calls are TRBV27 and TRBJ2-7; 7 nucleotides align to TRBD1. Germline V CDR1 and CDR2: MNHEY, SMNVEV (reference sequence). The J segment lost 3 bases and the V segment lost 2 bases, leaving 4 bases of the junction unmatched. The CDR3 length is 14 residues. CDR3 region: CASSLEGQNYEQYF. The CDR3 bases are TGTGCCAGCAGTTTAGAGGGACAGAACTACGAGCAGTACTTC.

This chain uses TRBV15 with TRBJ2-1; 11 nucleotides match TRBD2. Germline values: CDR1 LNHNV, CDR2 YYDKDF (reference sequence). Losses at the gene ends were 3 bases for V and 5 bases for J; bases not matched to a gene: 6. The CDR3 sequence is 16 residues long. As DNA, the CDR3 is TGTGCCACCAGCAGTGGGAGACTAGCGGGGAACAATGAGCAGTTCTTC. Translated, it gives CATSSGRLAGNNEQFF. The entire variable domain, with the rest obtained from reference TRBV15 and TRBJ2-1, is as follows: DAMVIQNPRYQVTQFGKPVTLSCSQTLNHNVMYWYQQKSSQAPKLLFHYYDKDFNNEADTPDNFQSRRPNTSFCFLDIRSPGLGDTAMYLCATSSGRLAGNNEQFFGPGTRLTVL.

CDR3 in DNA: TGTGCCAGCAGTGTCATAGGACAGGTCAAAAACATTCAGTACTTC. Translating it yields CASSVIGQVKNIQYF. V and J are TRBV2 and TRBJ2-4, with 7 nucleotides matching TRBD1. CDR3 size: 15 residues. With V trimmed by 4 bases and J by 3 bases, 6 bases remained unmatched. The germline V gene has CDR1 SNHLY and CDR2 FYNNEI.

The CDR3 protein is CASSPGQGRGLNEKLFF. In nucleotides, the CDR3 is TGTGCCAGCTCACCCGGACAAGGGAGGGGCCTTAATGAAAAACTGTTTTTT. The chain employs TRBV18 and TRBJ1-4, with D perhaps matching TRBD1 (5 bases). Between the trimmed V and J ends, which lost 3 bases and 4 bases, there was a span of 18 bases. This CDR3 has 17 amino acids. Germline values: CDR1 KGHSH, CDR2 LQKENI.

V is TRBV5-1 and J is TRBJ2-1, with D possibly being TRBD1 (5 bases). This CDR3 is built from 13 residues. Trimming left V 5 bases short and J 6 bases short, with 12 bases between. Germline loops: CDR1 SGHRS, CDR2 YFSETQ. Here the CDR3 DNA reads TGCGCCAGCAGACGGCAGGGCCGCAATGAGCAGTTCTTC. Protein: CASRRQGRNEQFF.

The J gene is TRBJ2-5, the V gene TRBV11-2; possible D gene TRBD1, 6 bases. Trimming cost V 1 base and J 3 bases, with 18 bases left between them. Germline V lookup: CDR1 SGHAT, CDR2 FQNNGV. The length of the CDR3 is 17 residues. CDR3 nucleotide sequence: TGTGCCAGCAGCTTAGTCTTGGGGGCGGCAGCTAAAGAGACCCAGTACTTC. Its translation: CASSLVLGAAAKETQYF.

This chain uses TRBV3-1 (or the pseudogene TRBV3-2) with TRBJ2-1; 11 bases are a match to TRBD1. The germline V gene encodes CDR1 LGHDT and CDR2 YNNKEL (reference sequence). The CDR3 is 15 amino acids. The J segment lost 7 bases and the V segment lost 3 bases, leaving 5 bases of the junction unmatched. The CDR3 protein is CASSHGTGGLNEQFF. CDR3 DNA sequence: TGTGCCAGCAGCCATGGGACAGGGGGTCTAAATGAGCAGTTCTTC.

The CDR3 DNA sequence: TGTGCCAGCAGTTTATGGCCGAGAGGAGAAGCTTTCTTT. This codes for CASSLWPRGEAFF. This chain joins TRBV27 and TRBJ1-1; D is undetermined. With 1 base removed from V and 8 bases from J, the gap between germline ends came to 11 bases. The CDR3 loop spans 13 amino acids. The germline CDR1 and CDR2 sequences are MNHEY and SMNVEV (reference sequence).